The next 4 T cell receptor beta chains were all read from a single sample in a study of blood T cell repertoires in COVID-19. Using immunoSEQ multiplex PCR, the repertoire was profiled, and TCRdb retains in-frame clones only, with some absent. This table has approximately 200,000 clones, about nine tenths appearing once. Sequencing was performed on peripheral blood. These receptors were collected from a man aged 50-60 years with acute or convalescent COVID-19.

The rearrangement links TRBV12-3 or TRBV12-4 to TRBJ1-4; D is uncertain. Trimming removed 6 bases from V and 8 bases from J, with 13 bases in between. The CDR3 runs to 13 residues. DNA for the CDR3: TGTGCCAGCAGGAGGAGGGTGTACGAAAAACTGTTTTTT. Amino acids: CASRRRVYEKLFF.

The chain combines TRBV7-6 with TRBJ1-3; 9 bases map to TRBD1. Germline CDR1 SGHVS, CDR2 FNYEAQ. V lost 4 bases to trimming and J lost 7 bases; unmatched junction nucleotides: 11. CDR3 length: 16 residues. CDR3 amino acids: CASSSGQGIEVNTIYF. The CDR3 DNA reads TGTGCCAGCAGCTCAGGACAGGGGATAGAGGTTAACACCATATATTTT. Full variable domain (outside the CDR3, taken from reference TRBV7-6 and TRBJ1-3): GAGVSQSPRYKVTKRGQDVALRCDPISGHVSLYWYRQALGQGPEFLTYFNYEAQQDKSGLPNDRFSAERPEGSISTLTIQRTEQRDSAMYRCASSSGQGIEVNTIYFGEGSWLTVV.

The chain uses TRBV3-1 (or the pseudogene TRBV3-2) and TRBJ2-1, with 7 bases matching TRBD1. V was clipped by 4 bases and J by 6 bases; unmatched bases: 6. Germline assignment: CDR1 LGHDT and CDR2 YNNKEL (reference sequence). This CDR3 comprises 14 residues. The CDR3 DNA reads TGTGCCAGCAGCCCCCGGGACAGATTCAATGAGCAGTTCTTC. Protein: CASSPRDRFNEQFF.

The rearrangement links TRBV12-3 or TRBV12-4 to TRBJ1-3; D unresolved. This CDR3 is 11 amino acids long. With 9 bases removed from V and 5 bases from J, the gap between germline ends came to 8 bases. The CDR3 DNA is TGTGCCAGTCTACTACGAAACACCATATATTTT. Translated: CASLLRNTIYF.